This record looks at one TCR beta chain sequence and its context. No antigen is known for it. TCRdb passed the RT-PCR reads through MiXCR, listing each CDR3 protein once. The sample yields roughly 290,000 distinct CDR3 sequences, 21% seen once. The data derive from a study of response to subunit inactivated influenza vaccine. Study findings and constraints: The authors suggested that every seasonal influenza vaccination recruits few new T cells.

Per the germline V gene, CDR1 is SEHNR and CDR2 is FQNEAQ (reference sequence). Trimming pared 11 bases from V and 1 base from J, leaving 14 bases between. The CDR3 runs 13 residues. This sequence originates from a man between 50 and 75 years old who received an inactivated influenza vaccine. Sequenced material: PBMCs from blood, taken 21 months after vaccination. The V and J genes are TRBV7-9 and TRBJ1-1; D perhaps matches TRBD1 (5 bases). Written as DNA, the CDR3 is TGTGCCGGGAGAGGGGATAAGAACACTGAAGCTTTCTTT. As protein: CAGRGDKNTEAFF.